Listed here are 21 T cell receptor beta chains from one sample, sequenced in a study of blood T cell repertoires in COVID-19. Measured with immunoSEQ multiplex PCR; TCRdb has only the in-frame clones, and not every one. Of some 200,000 clones in the sample, just over 85% were seen once. Sequencing used PBMCs or T cells enriched from blood (not recorded which). The receptors were sampled from a woman aged 40 to 55 with acute COVID-19.

As concerns this clone: This same CDR3 is encoded by further DNA sequences in the sample. V gene TRBV2 combines with J gene TRBJ1-5; TRBD1 is a possible D gene (5 bases). The V end lost 4 bases, the J end lost 1 base, and 5 bases lay between the germline ends. Germline V gene lookup returns CDR1 SNHLY and CDR2 FYNNEI. The CDR3 is 13 residues long. The DNA of the CDR3 is TGTGCCAGCAGTGGACAGAGCAATCAGCCCCAGCATTTT. Encoded protein: CASSGQSNQPQHF.

The rearrangement joins TRBV5-6 to TRBJ1-3, with unresolved D. The CDR3 loop spans 16 amino acids. With 2 bases removed from V and 0 bases from J, the gap between germline ends came to 12 bases. Germline V gene sequence: CDR1 SGHDT, CDR2 YYEEEE. CDR3: CASSLLSEISGNTIYF. The CDR3 nucleotides are TGTGCCAGCAGCTTATTGTCAGAAATCTCTGGAAACACCATATATTTT.

This chain uses TRBV3-1 (or the pseudogene TRBV3-2) with TRBJ1-1, with 8 positions matching TRBD1. CDR3 length: 12 residues. With V trimmed by 4 bases and J by 12 bases, 7 bases remained unmatched. Germline loops: CDR1 LGHDT, CDR2 YNNKEL (reference sequence). CDR3 in DNA: TGTGCCAGCAGCCCCGCGACAGGGGTAACTTTCTTT. Its translation: CASSPATGVTFF.

CDR3 nucleotides: TGCAGCGTTGAAACAGGAAAGAACACCGGGGAGCTGTTTTTT. Translated: CSVETGKNTGELFF. The gene calls are TRBV29-1 and TRBJ2-2; tentatively, D is TRBD1 (5 bases). The V gene's germline CDR1 is SQVTM and CDR2 ANQGSEA. The V end lost 2 bases, the J end lost 1 base, and 8 bases lay between the germline ends. This CDR3 region has 14 residues.

This clone was counted ten times or more. This chain joins TRBV6-6 and TRBJ1-1, with 7 bases lining up with TRBD1. The V and J ends lost 5 bases and 1 base, in that order; junction bases with no gene match: 16. CDR1 is MNHNY and CDR2 is SVGAGI in the germline V gene (reference sequence). The CDR3 is 18 amino acids. The CDR3 DNA reads TGTGCCAGCAGTCCGAGCCGAAACAGGGGTCTTACGAACACTGAAGCTTTCTTT. Translated: CASSPSRNRGLTNTEAFF.

The chain carries TRBV3-1 (or the pseudogene TRBV3-2) and TRBJ2-6; possibly TRBD2 for D (5 bases). The CDR3 runs 15 residues. In germline, CDR1 is LGHDT, CDR2 YNNKEL (reference sequence). Deletions cut 4 bases from V and 2 bases from J, with 9 bases between. In DNA, the CDR3 is TGTGCCAGCAGCCCCCGGGGAGCTGGGGCCAACGTCCTGACTTTC. As protein: CASSPRGAGANVLTF.

This chain links TRBV19 with TRBJ2-1; TRBD2 agrees at 16 bases. Per the germline V gene, CDR1 is LNHDA and CDR2 is SQIVND (reference sequence). This CDR3 region has 16 residues. V was clipped by 1 base and J by 7 bases; unmatched bases: 1. CDR3 amino acids: CASSIAGLAGGNEQFF. The DNA of the CDR3 is TGTGCCAGTAGTATAGCGGGACTAGCGGGGGGGAATGAGCAGTTCTTC.

There are a few counts of this clone. V usage is TRBV9 and J usage is TRBJ2-7; TRBD1 agrees at 9 bases. The CDR3 consists of 15 residues. V dropped 2 bases and J dropped 9; count of bases not matched to a gene: 12. Germline V CDR1 and CDR2: SGDLS, YYNGEE. The CDR3 bases are TGTGCCAGCAGCGTCGAGGCCGGGACAGGGTCCAGGCAGTACTTC. It codes for CASSVEAGTGSRQYF.

The V gene is TRBV9, the J gene TRBJ2-1, with 10 bases aligning to TRBD1. Per germline, CDR1 SGDLS and CDR2 YYNGEE. V shed 3 bases, J shed 2 bases, and the junction held 5 bases outside the gene matches. The CDR3 spans 16 residues. The CDR3 DNA reads as TGTGCCAGCAGCGGGGGGACAGGGGATACCTACAATGAGCAGTTCTTC. Protein: CASSGGTGDTYNEQFF.

The chain combines TRBV11-3 with TRBJ2-4, with 8 bases that match TRBD2. The CDR3 runs 15 residues. Germline CDR1 SGHNT, CDR2 YENEEA. V was pared by 2 bases and J by 7 bases, with 7 bases of the junction left unmatched. CDR3 region: CASSLYGGAQNIQYF. CDR3 bases: TGTGCCAGCAGCTTATACGGGGGGGCCCAGAACATTCAGTACTTC.

The chain uses TRBV5-1 and TRBJ1-5, with TRBD1 matching over 8 bases. CDR3 size: 14 residues. Germline CDR1 SGHRS, CDR2 YFSETQ. Unmatched junction bases numbered 6, after V lost 3 bases and J lost 7 bases. The CDR3 reads CASSSDRAGQPQHF. The CDR3 DNA follows: TGCGCCAGCAGCTCGGACAGGGCGGGACAGCCCCAGCATTTT.

This rearrangement joins TRBV6-1 to TRBJ1-2; maybe TRBD1 (6 bases). CDR3 length equals 13 residues. The germline CDR1 and CDR2 sequences are MNHNS and SASEGT. V was clipped by 0 bases and J by 6 bases, with 8 bases between them. Here the CDR3 DNA reads TGTGCCAGCAGTGAAGCCCAGGGGAATGGCTACACCTTC. It specifies CASSEAQGNGYTF.

This chain connects TRBV5-4 to TRBJ1-1; 7 bases fit TRBD1. This CDR3 has 15 residues. V lost 4 bases to trimming and J lost 1 base; unmatched junction nucleotides: 7. Germline CDR1 reads SGHNT; CDR2 reads YYREEE (reference sequence). The CDR3 loop reads CASSPGGTANTEAFF. The CDR3 DNA is TGTGCCAGCAGCCCAGGGGGGACGGCGAACACTGAAGCTTTCTTT.

The sample holds a few counts of this clone. The V and J genes are TRBV7-6 and TRBJ2-7, with D perhaps matching TRBD1 (6 bases). Per germline, CDR1 SGHVS and CDR2 FNYEAQ. The CDR3 spans 17 residues. V was cut by 0 bases and J by 5 bases, with 20 bases left in between. CDR3 DNA sequence: TGTGCCAGCAGCTTAGCGCCTATGGTAACAGGGAACCACGAGCAGTACTTC. It yields the protein CASSLAPMVTGNHEQYF.

CDR3 bases: TGTGCCACCAGCAGAGTACCCGCAGGGGGAAATTCACCCCTCCACTTT. The encoded protein is CATSRVPAGGNSPLHF. The chain combines TRBV15 with TRBJ1-6; 7 nucleotides agree with TRBD1. The CDR3 covers 16 residues. Per germline, CDR1 LNHNV and CDR2 YYDKDF (reference sequence). With V trimmed by 1 base and J by 7 bases, 7 bases remained unmatched.

This clone was recorded once. V usage is TRBV3-1 (or the pseudogene TRBV3-2) and J usage is TRBJ2-5; 7 nucleotides match TRBD1. The germline gives CDR1 LGHDT, CDR2 YNNKEL (reference sequence). V was pared by 4 bases and J by 4 bases, with 0 bases of the junction left unmatched. The CDR3 loop spans 12 amino acids. For the CDR3, the DNA is TGTGCCAGCAGCCCAGGGGGAGAGACCCAGTACTTC. It translates to CASSPGGETQYF.

The rearrangement links TRBV6-4 to TRBJ2-1; tentative D call: TRBD2 (5 bases). This CDR3 is built from 14 residues. V was cut by 4 bases and J by 6 bases, with 13 bases left in between. Germline values: CDR1 MRHNA, CDR2 SNTAGT. This chain's CDR3 is CASSATSGSNEQFF. Here the CDR3 DNA reads TGTGCCAGCAGTGCCACGTCGGGGTCCAATGAGCAGTTCTTC.

This clone was detected once. J is TRBJ1-2 and V is TRBV5-1; TRBD1 might be the D (5 bases). The V gene's germline CDR1 is SGHRS and CDR2 YFSETQ. Trimming took off 0 bases at V and 4 bases at J, with 7 bases between the two ends. This CDR3 is built from 13 residues. CDR3 in DNA: TGCGCCAGCAGCTTGGACAGGATCTATGGCTACACCTTC. Amino acids: CASSLDRIYGYTF. The entire variable domain, with the rest obtained from reference TRBV5-1 and TRBJ1-2, is as follows: KAGVTQTPRYLIKTRGQQVTLSCSPISGHRSVSWYQQTPGQGLQFLFEYFSETQRNKGNFPGRFSGRQFSNSRSEMNVSTLELGDSALYLCASSLDRIYGYTFGSGTRLTVV.

This rearrangement joins TRBV20-1 to TRBJ1-1; D is uncertain. CDR3 size: 11 residues. Germline CDR1 DFQATT, CDR2 SNEGSKA (reference sequence). The V and J ends lost 5 bases and 4 bases respectively, with 8 bases between them. The CDR3 here is CSAPVVTEAFF. The CDR3 coding sequence is TGCAGTGCTCCCGTTGTCACTGAAGCTTTCTTT.

This clone appeared once. CDR3 region: CASRDQQGLGTEAFF. The CDR3 DNA is TGTGCCAGCAGGGACCAACAGGGTTTAGGCACTGAAGCTTTCTTT. The rearrangement uses TRBV13 and TRBJ1-1; TRBD1 might be the D (6 bases). Germline V gene sequence: CDR1 PRHDT, CDR2 FYEKMQ (reference sequence). There are 15 residues in the CDR3. Trimming took 6 bases from V and 4 from J, leaving 18 bases between them.

This chain links TRBV6-5 with TRBJ1-1, with TRBD1 as a possible D gene (5 bases). CDR3 length equals 13 residues. V was cut by 11 bases and J by 4 bases, with 17 bases left in between. Germline V gene lookup returns CDR1 MNHEY and CDR2 SVGAGI. The CDR3: CAASRTGGTEAFF. In nucleotides, the CDR3 is TGTGCCGCGTCCCGGACGGGGGGCACTGAAGCTTTCTTT.